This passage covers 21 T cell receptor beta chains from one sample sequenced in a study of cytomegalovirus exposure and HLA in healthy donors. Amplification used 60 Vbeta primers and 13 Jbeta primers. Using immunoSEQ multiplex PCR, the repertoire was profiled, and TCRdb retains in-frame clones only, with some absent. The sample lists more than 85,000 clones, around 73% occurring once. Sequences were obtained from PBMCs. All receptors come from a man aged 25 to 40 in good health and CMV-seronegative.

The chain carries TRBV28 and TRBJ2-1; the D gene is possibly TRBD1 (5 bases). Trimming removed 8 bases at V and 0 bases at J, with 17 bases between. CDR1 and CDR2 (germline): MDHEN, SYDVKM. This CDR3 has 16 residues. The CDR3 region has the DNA TGTGCCAGCGGTGGGGCCACTACGATCTCCTACAATGAGCAGTTCTTC. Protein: CASGGATTISYNEQFF.

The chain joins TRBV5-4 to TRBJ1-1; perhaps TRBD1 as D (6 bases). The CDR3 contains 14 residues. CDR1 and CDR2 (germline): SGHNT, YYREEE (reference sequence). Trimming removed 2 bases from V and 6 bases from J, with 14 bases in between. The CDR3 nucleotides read TGTGCCAGCAGCTTCGAAGTAGGGGGGGCTGAAGCTTTCTTT. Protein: CASSFEVGGAEAFF.

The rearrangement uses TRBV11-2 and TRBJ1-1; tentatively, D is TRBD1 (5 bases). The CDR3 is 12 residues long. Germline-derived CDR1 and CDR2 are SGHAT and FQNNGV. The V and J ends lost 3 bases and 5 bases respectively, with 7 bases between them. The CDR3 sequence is CASSFSGTEAFF. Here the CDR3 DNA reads TGTGCCAGCAGCTTCTCAGGGACTGAAGCTTTCTTT.

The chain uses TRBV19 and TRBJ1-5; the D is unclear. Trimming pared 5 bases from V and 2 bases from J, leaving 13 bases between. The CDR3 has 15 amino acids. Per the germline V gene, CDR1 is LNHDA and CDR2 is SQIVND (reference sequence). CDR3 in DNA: TGTGCCAGTAGTCTGAGTGTGGGCGGCAATCAGCCCCAGCATTTT. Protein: CASSLSVGGNQPQHF.

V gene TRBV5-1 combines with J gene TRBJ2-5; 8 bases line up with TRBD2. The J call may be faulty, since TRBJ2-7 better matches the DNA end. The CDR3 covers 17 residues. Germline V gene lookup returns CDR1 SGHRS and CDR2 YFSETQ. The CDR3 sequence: CASSPASGRLTSYEQYF. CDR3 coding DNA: TGCGCCAGCAGCCCTGCTAGCGGGCGCCTTACCTCCTACGAGCAGTACTTC.

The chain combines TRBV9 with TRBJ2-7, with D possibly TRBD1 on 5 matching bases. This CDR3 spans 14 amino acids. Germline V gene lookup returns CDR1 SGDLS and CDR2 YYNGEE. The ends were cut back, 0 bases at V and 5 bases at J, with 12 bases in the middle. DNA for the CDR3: TGTGCCAGCAGCGTAGGTCAGGGTAAGCACGAGCAGTACTTC. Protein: CASSVGQGKHEQYF.

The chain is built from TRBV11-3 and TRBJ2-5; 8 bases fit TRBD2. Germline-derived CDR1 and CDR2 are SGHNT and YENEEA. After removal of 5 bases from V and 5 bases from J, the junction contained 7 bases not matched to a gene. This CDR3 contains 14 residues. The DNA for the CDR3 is TGTGCCAGCAGCCGGGGACTAGGGCCCGAGACCCAGTACTTC. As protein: CASSRGLGPETQYF.

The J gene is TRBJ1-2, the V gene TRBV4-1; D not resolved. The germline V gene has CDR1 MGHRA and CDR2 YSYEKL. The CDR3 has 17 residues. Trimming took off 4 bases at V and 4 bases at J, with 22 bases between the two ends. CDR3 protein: CASSLAWERTDFYGYTF. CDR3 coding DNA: TGCGCCAGCAGCCTCGCCTGGGAGCGGACGGATTTCTATGGCTACACCTTC.

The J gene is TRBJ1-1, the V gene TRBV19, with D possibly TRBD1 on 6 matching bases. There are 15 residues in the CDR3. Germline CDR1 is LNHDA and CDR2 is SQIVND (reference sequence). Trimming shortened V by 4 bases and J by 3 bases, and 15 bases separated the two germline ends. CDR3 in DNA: TGTGCCAGTAGTAGAAACAGGGTGGGGGACACTGAAGCTTTCTTT. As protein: CASSRNRVGDTEAFF.

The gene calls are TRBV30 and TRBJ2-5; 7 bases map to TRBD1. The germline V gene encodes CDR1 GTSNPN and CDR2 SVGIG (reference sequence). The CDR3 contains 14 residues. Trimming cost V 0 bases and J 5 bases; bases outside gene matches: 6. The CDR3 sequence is CAWSVLGGRETQYF. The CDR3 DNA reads TGTGCCTGGAGTGTACTAGGGGGCCGCGAGACCCAGTACTTC.

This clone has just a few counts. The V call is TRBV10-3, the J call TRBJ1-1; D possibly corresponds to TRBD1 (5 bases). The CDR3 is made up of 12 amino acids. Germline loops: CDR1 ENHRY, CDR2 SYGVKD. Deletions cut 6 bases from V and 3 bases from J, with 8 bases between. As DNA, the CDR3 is TGTGCCATCAGCGACAGAGACACTGAAGCTTTCTTT. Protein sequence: CAISDRDTEAFF.

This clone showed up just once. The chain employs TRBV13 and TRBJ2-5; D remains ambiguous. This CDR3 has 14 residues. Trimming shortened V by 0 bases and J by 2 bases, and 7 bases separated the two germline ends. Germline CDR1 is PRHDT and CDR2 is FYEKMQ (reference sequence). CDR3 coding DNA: TGTGCCAGCAGCTTAGGCACAGCACAAGAGACCCAGTACTTC. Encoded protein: CASSLGTAQETQYF.

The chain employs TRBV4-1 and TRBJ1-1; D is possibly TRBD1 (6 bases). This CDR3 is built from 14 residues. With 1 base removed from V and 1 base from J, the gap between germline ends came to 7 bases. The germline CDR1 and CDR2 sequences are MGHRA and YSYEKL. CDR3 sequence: CASSQVQGNTEAFF. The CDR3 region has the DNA TGCGCCAGCAGCCAAGTACAGGGGAACACTGAAGCTTTCTTT.

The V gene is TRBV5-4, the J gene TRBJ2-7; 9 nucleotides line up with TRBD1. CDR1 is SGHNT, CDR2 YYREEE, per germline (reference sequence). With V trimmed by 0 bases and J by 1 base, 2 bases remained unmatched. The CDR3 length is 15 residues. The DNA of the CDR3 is TGTGCCAGCAGCTTGGGAGACAGGGGGTCCTACGAGCAGTACTTC. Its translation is CASSLGDRGSYEQYF.

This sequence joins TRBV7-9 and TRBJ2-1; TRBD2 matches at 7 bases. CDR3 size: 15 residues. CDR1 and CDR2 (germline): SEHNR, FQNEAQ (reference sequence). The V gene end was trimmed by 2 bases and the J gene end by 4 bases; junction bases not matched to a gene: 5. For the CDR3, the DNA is TGTGCCAGCAGCTTAATGGCGGGAGTATACAATGAGCAGTTCTTC. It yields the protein CASSLMAGVYNEQFF. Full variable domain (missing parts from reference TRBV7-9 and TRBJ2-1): DTGVSQNPRHKITKRGQNVTFRCDPISEHNRLYWYRQTLGQGPEFLTYFQNEAQLEKSRLLSDRFSAERPKGSFSTLEIQRTEQGDSAMYLCASSLMAGVYNEQFFGPGTRLTVL.

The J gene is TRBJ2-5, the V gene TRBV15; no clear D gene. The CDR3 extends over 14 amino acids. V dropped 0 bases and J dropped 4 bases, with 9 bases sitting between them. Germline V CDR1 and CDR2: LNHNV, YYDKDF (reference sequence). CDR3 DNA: TGTGCCACCAGCAGAGATTTGCGGAGAGAGACCCAGTACTTC. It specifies CATSRDLRRETQYF.

CDR3 nucleotides: TGCGCCAGCAGTTTGACTAGCACCGGCACAGATACGCAGTATTTT. Encoded protein: CASSLTSTGTDTQYF. The chain employs TRBV10-2 and TRBJ2-3; 7 bases are a match to TRBD2. Trimming at V came to 5 bases and at J to 1 base, leaving 6 bases not matched to a gene. The CDR3 runs to 15 residues. Looked up from germline, CDR1 is WSHSY and CDR2 is SAAADI.

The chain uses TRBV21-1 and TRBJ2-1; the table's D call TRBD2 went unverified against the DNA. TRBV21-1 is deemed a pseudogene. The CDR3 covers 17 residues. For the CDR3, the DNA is TGTGCCAGCAGCATCCGACCTGGGGGGGGCCAAAACAATGAGCAGTTCTTC. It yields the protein CASSIRPGGGQNNEQFF.

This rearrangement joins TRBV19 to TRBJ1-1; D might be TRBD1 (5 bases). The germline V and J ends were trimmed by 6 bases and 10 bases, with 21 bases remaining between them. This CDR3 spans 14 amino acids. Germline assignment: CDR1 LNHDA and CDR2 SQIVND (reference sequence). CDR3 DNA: TGTGCCAGTAGAAATCAGGGTCTGGACGGCAGAGCTTTCTTT. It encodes CASRNQGLDGRAFF.

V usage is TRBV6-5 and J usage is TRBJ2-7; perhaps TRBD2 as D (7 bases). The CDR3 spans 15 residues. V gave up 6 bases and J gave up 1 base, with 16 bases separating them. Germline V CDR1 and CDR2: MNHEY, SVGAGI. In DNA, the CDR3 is TGTGCCAGCAGGAAGGCGGGGGCGATATCCTACGAGCAGTACTTC. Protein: CASRKAGAISYEQYF.

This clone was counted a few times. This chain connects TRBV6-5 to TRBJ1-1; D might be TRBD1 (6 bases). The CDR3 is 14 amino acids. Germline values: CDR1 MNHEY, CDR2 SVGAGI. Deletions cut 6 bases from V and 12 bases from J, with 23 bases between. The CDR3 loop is CASSYLTGKLLTFF. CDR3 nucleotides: TGTGCCAGCAGCTATCTCACAGGGAAATTGTTAACTTTCTTT.